The sequence of this TCR beta chain was determined in a study of blood T cell repertoires in COVID-19. For the study at large: COVID-19 samples collected from the United States, Italy and Spain covered acute and convalescent phases.

Method: immunoSEQ multiplex PCR; TCRdb's copy keeps in-frame clones and lacks some. The profile shows 250,000 to 300,000 clones, around 84% of them singletons. Germline-derived CDR1 and CDR2 are SGHAT and FQNNGV. The CDR3 covers 14 residues. Trimming took off 1 base at V and 0 bases at J, with 7 bases between the two ends. Sequencing input: PBMCs or T cells enriched from blood (not recorded which). The receptor was isolated from a man younger than 40 with acute COVID-19. The chain carries TRBV11-2 and TRBJ2-7; the D is unclear. The CDR3 DNA follows: TGTGCCAGCAGCTTAGGCGGAATCTCCTACGAGCAGTACGTC. The encoded protein is CASSLGGISYEQYV.